The sequence of this T cell receptor (beta chain) was determined in a study of blood T cell repertoires in COVID-19 (dated by TCRdb to 2018 to 2020). The study in broad terms: Samples covering the acute and convalescent phases of COVID-19 were provided by collaborators in the United States, Italy and Spain. Nearly every sample came with metadata listing a de-identified subject ID, COVID-19 status, age in years and sex. HLA class I and class II types, where available, came from metadata supplied by the sample provider rather than from assay-based typing. The dataset comprised deeply sampled blood TCRbeta repertoires from subjects exposed to, actively infected with, or recovered from COVID-19. The repertoires were released in a freely available public database intended as a resource for research on the immune response to SARS-CoV-2. The samples were drawn from two sources: the first 160 participants of the ongoing ImmuneRACE study, and about 1,300 subjects contributed by 6 global collaborators. The material from the prospective study consisted of cDNA or gDNA derived from T cells, B-cell-depleted T cells, or PBMCs.

Note on this clone: Its antigen remains undetermined. No quality values exist for individual bases; no much larger clone is one base distant.

The paper as a whole reports these results and caveats: Clinical and demographic metadata were provided uncurated, with the amount varying by source and participant.

Each collaborating institution followed its own protocols to collect whole blood in K2EDTA tubes. For TCRbeta analysis, collaborator samples were shipped as frozen whole blood, as isolated PBMCs, or as DNA extracted from either sample type. The immunoSEQ Assay, a bias-controlled multiplex PCR, was used to amplify TCRbeta CDR3 regions from genomic DNA. From the authors' description of their analysis: Within the assay, amplification of reference gene primers was used to estimate how many nucleated cells each sample contained. To quantify the absolute abundance of each unique TCRbeta CDR3 rearrangement, sequence reads were collapsed and filtered. Productive Simpson clonality was computed per sample as the square root of Simpson's diversity index over productive rearrangements. TCRdb stores this immuneACCESS table with in-frame sequences only. Part of the clones is absent; in the studies checked, under half of the shortfall reflects unresolved V genes, and no reason is known for the rest. That table is the source of V, J and clone size, and D and trimming were worked out from the DNA. The sample includes 45,000 to 65,000 clones, with roughly 87% observed a single time. Together, the top ten hold about 5.1% of the sample.

This TCR was sampled from an elderly man in a cohort sampled during active COVID-19. The sequencing sample was made of peripheral blood.

The CDR3 region: CAIKTSGITDTQYF. The nucleotides are TGTGCCATTAAGACTAGCGGGATAACAGATACGCAGTATTTT. The sequence links TRBV10-3 to TRBJ2-3, with 11 junctional bases fitting TRBD2. The CDR3, from cysteine to phenylalanine, totals 14 residues. Just the 42-base CDR3 DNA is kept, in frame starting at base 1. Germline trimming: 9 bases from V, 3 bases from J; junction bases outside gene matches: 5. CDR1 is given as ENHRY and CDR2 as SYGVKD, both from the germline V gene.